The clone carrying this T cell receptor (beta chain) was seen a few times. Treatment described: oral pan-JAK inhibitor, 5-10 mg twice daily. The data were taken from a study of CD8+ T cells in alopecia areata. RNA extraction and reverse transcription yielded cDNA as sequencing template. Some clones are missing from TCRdb's copy, which holds only in-frame ones; the method was immunoSEQ multiplex PCR. The data contain about 220,000 clones, under 75% of them seen just once; the ten biggest clones take up 1.6%. Germline V CDR1 and CDR2: SGDLS, YYNGEE. V was clipped by 4 bases and J by 4 bases; unmatched bases: 7. The CDR3 is 15 residues long.

V usage is TRBV9 and J usage is TRBJ2-5; 10 nucleotides match TRBD2. This sample comprised CD4+ T cells sorted from blood, obtained at week 4, from a patient treated with tofacitinib. This sequence originates from a human donor with alopecia areata. The CDR3 spells CASSPSGGAGETQYF. DNA of the CDR3: TGTGCCAGCAGCCCAAGCGGGGGGGCCGGAGAGACCCAGTACTTC.